The clone carrying this T cell receptor (beta chain) was picked up a small number of times. The antigen remains unidentified. These data come from a study of metastatic and nonmetastatic thyroid tumors. Study-level background: Repertoires from malignant and benign thyroid patients were compared across blood and tumor or nodule tissue.

Every patient underwent thyroid surgery untreated. This CDR3 is built from 15 residues. The V gene lost 0 bases and the J gene lost 2 bases, with 9 bases spanning the gap. Germline V gene sequence: CDR1 MNHNS, CDR2 SASEGT. Study-wide results and caveats: Compared with benign nodules, malignant thyroid tumors were reported to have significantly higher TCR beta diversity in both blood and tumor.

Study processing details: A classifier for distant metastasis in papillary thyroid cancer was constructed using CDR3 differences observed across clinicopathological groups. MiXCR was used by TCRdb to re-call the PCR reads. The V and J calls reflect TCRdb's pipeline rather than the authors' work. Among roughly 50,000 clones listed, roughly a fifth were seen once. This TCR came from a male donor with papillary thyroid cancer or a benign thyroid nodule (not recorded which). Some clones in this sample may be carry-over from other donors' samples. The V and J genes are TRBV6-1 and TRBJ2-3; no firm D call. The material sequenced was blood. In DNA, the CDR3 is TGTGCCAGCAGTGAAGCGCAGCACCACACAGATACGCAGTATTTT. Protein: CASSEAQHHTDTQYF.